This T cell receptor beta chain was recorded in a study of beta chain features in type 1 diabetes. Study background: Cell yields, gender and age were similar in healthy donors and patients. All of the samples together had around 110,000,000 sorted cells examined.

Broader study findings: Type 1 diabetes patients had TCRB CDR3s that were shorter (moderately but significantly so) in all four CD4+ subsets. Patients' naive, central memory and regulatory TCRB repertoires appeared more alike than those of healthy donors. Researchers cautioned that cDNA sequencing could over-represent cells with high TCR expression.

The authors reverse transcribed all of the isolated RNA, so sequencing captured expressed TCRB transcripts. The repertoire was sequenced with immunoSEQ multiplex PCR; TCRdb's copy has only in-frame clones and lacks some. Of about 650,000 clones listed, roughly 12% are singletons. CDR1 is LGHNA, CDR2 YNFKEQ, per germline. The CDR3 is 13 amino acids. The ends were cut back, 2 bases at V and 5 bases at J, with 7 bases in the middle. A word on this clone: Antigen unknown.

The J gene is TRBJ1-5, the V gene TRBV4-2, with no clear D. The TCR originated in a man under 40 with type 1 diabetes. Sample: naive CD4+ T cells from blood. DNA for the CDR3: TGTGCCAGCAGCCAAAGCGACCATCAGCCCCAGCATTTT. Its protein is CASSQSDHQPQHF.